This entry is about one TCR beta chain. This entry is derived from a study of cytotoxic CD8 clonotypes in ibrutinib-treated CLL. Study-level background: Of a cohort that held roughly eleven relapsed/refractory and roughly 14 treatment-naive patients, about 18 were IGHV unmutated.

CDR1 and CDR2 from the germline V gene are SGHKS and YYEKEE (reference sequence). V was trimmed by 4 bases and J by 4 bases, leaving 15 bases between them. This CDR3 spans 14 amino acids. Sequenced by immunoSEQ multiplex PCR; TCRdb stores in-frame clones only, minus some. Seen here are 25,000 to 35,000 clones, roughly 60% observed once, and the top ten hold approximately 14%. The sequencing used PBMCs, collected before ibrutinib treatment. This TCR came from a human donor with chronic lymphocytic leukemia. The V gene is TRBV5-5, the J gene TRBJ2-7; D is perhaps TRBD1 or TRBD2 (5 bases each). The CDR3 nucleotides are TGTGCCAGCAGCGCAGCCGGGACGGCTTACGAGCAGTACTTC. This codes for CASSAAGTAYEQYF. Filled out from reference TRBV5-5 and TRBJ2-7, the complete variable domain reads DAGVTQSPTHLIKTRGQQVTLRCSPISGHKSVSWYQQVLGQGPQFIFQYYEKEERGRGNFPDRFSARQFPNYSSELNVNALLLGDSALYLCASSAAGTAYEQYFGPGTRLTVT.